This TCR beta chain is from a study of OX40 agonist ivuxolimab in advanced cancers. Study-wide background: The treatment was a fully human IgG2 OX40 agonist, ivuxolimab.

Germline CDR1 and CDR2: KGHSH and LQKENI. The CDR3 runs to 14 residues. Trimming pared 5 bases from V and 0 bases from J, leaving 10 bases between. A remark on this clone: What it binds is not known.

Study-level results: Part of the nonresponder group also had normalized T-cell clonal expansion that was low.

A history of autoimmune disease or systemic immunosuppression excluded patients. Generated by immunoSEQ multiplex PCR, the TCRdb table keeps only in-frame clones and is missing some. The table lists 91,000 or so clones, roughly 94% of them singletons. This specimen consisted of CD4+ or CD8+ T cells sorted from blood, obtained in a trial of the OX40 agonist ivuxolimab. The receptor was isolated from an adult with an advanced solid tumor such as melanoma, head and neck, liver or kidney cancer. The chain uses TRBV18 and TRBJ1-2, with D unclear. The CDR3 sequence: CASSLAASNYGYTF. Here the CDR3 DNA reads TGTGCCAGCTCATTGGCCGCTTCTAACTATGGCTACACCTTC. The complete variable domain, with remaining parts taken from reference TRBV18 and TRBJ1-2, reads NAGVMQNPRHLVRRRGQEARLRCSPMKGHSHVYWYRQLPEEGLKFMVYLQKENIIDESGMPKERFSAEFPKEGPSILRIQQVVRGDSAAYFCASSLAASNYGYTFGSGTRLTVV.